Shown below are 25 T cell receptor beta chains from a single sample sequenced in a study of shared clonotypes between healthy human individuals. Produced via immunoSEQ multiplex PCR; TCRdb's table is partial and in-frame only. The sample records roughly 2 million clones, about 95% being singletons. Sequencing used naive CD4+ T cells sorted from blood. The subset: CD45RA+ positively selected. The receptors here all came from a man between 18 and 35 years old in good health.

In the case of this clone: Other nucleotide sequences from this sample produce the same CDR3. V usage is TRBV9 and J usage is TRBJ2-3, with 7 bases fitting TRBD2. Germline trimming cut 1 base from V and 1 base from J; bases unmatched to any gene: 3. Germline V gives CDR1 SGDLS, CDR2 YYNGEE. The CDR3 contains 15 residues. As DNA, the CDR3 is TGTGCCAGCAGCGTATCCAGCGGGGGCACAGATACGCAGTATTTT. It specifies CASSVSSGGTDTQYF.

The rearrangement uses TRBV6-5 and TRBJ1-6; 8 bases fit TRBD1. V was clipped by 5 bases and J by 10 bases; unmatched bases: 10. Germline V gene sequence: CDR1 MNHEY, CDR2 SVGAGI. The CDR3 covers 15 residues. CDR3 bases: TGTGCCAGCAGTCTGCAGGGACAGGTCCTCTCACCCCTCCACTTT. It yields the protein CASSLQGQVLSPLHF.

This rearrangement joins TRBV5-5 to TRBJ1-4; TRBD1 is a possible D gene (5 bases). The ends were cut back, 6 bases at V and 3 bases at J, with 18 bases in the middle. Germline V gene sequence: CDR1 SGHKS, CDR2 YYEKEE (reference sequence). The CDR3 is 16 residues long. The CDR3 DNA reads as TGTGCCAGCACCCCCCTTTCCGGGGCCTCTAATGAAAAACTGTTTTTT. Protein sequence: CASTPLSGASNEKLFF.

The CDR3 region is CASSLVPGTEETQYF. CDR3 nucleotide sequence: TGCGCCAGCAGCTTGGTCCCAGGGACAGAAGAGACCCAGTACTTC. The V and J genes are TRBV5-1 and TRBJ2-5; 7 nucleotides align to TRBD1. The germline V gene encodes CDR1 SGHRS and CDR2 YFSETQ. The CDR3 loop spans 15 amino acids. V shed 0 bases, J shed 3 bases, and the junction held 5 bases outside the gene matches.

For this clone: This sample also contains other DNA sequences that code for the same CDR3. The rearrangement uses TRBV18 and TRBJ2-5, with TRBD1 as a possible D gene (6 bases). Germline loops: CDR1 KGHSH, CDR2 LQKENI. The ends were cut back, 6 bases at V and 5 bases at J, with 13 bases in the middle. The CDR3 runs to 13 residues. CDR3 sequence (DNA): TGTGCCAGCTCTCTACAGGGCGGGGAGACCCAGTACTTC. Residues: CASSLQGGETQYF. Supplemented by reference TRBV18 and TRBJ2-5, the full variable domain reads NAGVMQNPRHLVRRRGQEARLRCSPMKGHSHVYWYRQLPEEGLKFMVYLQKENIIDESGMPKERFSAEFPKEGPSILRIQQVVRGDSAAYFCASSLQGGETQYFGPGTRLLVL.

This rearrangement joins TRBV2 to TRBJ1-6; D possibly corresponds to TRBD1 (6 bases). Germline V gene lookup returns CDR1 SNHLY and CDR2 FYNNEI. CDR3 length: 15 residues. The V gene lost 2 bases and the J gene lost 7 bases, with 12 bases spanning the gap. In nucleotides, the CDR3 is TGTGCCAGCAGTGAATGGGTGCAGGGGAATTCACCCCTCCACTTT. Its protein product is CASSEWVQGNSPLHF.

As concerns this clone: One junction end does not reproduce the germline sequence, and a read error may be involved. The chain links TRBV7-9 to TRBJ2-1; 8 bases align to TRBD1. From germline, CDR1 is SEHNR and CDR2 FQNEAQ (reference sequence). The CDR3 consists of 15 residues. Here the CDR3 reads CASSLDRQGNNGQFF. In nucleotides, the CDR3 is TGTGCCAGCAGCTTAGACCGACAGGGGAACAATGGGCAGTTCTTC.

The genes are TRBV28 and TRBJ1-2, with 8 bases aligning to TRBD1. The ends lost 6 bases at V and 0 bases at J; junction bases unmatched: 9. The CDR3 consists of 16 residues. Germline V lookup: CDR1 MDHEN, CDR2 SYDVKM. CDR3 sequence reads: CASRTPTGVANYGYTF. The CDR3 DNA sequence: TGTGCCAGCAGAACCCCGACAGGGGTAGCTAACTATGGCTACACCTTC.

J is TRBJ2-7 and V is TRBV29-1; 8 nucleotides match TRBD1. The V and J ends lost 6 bases and 2 bases, in that order; junction bases with no gene match: 9. CDR1 is SQVTM, CDR2 ANQGSEA, per germline. CDR3 length: 14 residues. CDR3 sequence (DNA): TGCAGCGTGCTGGGACAGGATCTTCCCTACGAGCAGTACTTC. As protein: CSVLGQDLPYEQYF.

This clone was seen more than once but under ten times. Other DNA sequences of this sample code for an identical CDR3. J is TRBJ1-2 and V is TRBV5-4; tentatively, D is TRBD1 (5 bases). V lost 0 bases, J lost 2 bases, and 8 bases lay in between. The CDR3 is 14 amino acids. Germline lookup yields CDR1 SGHNT and CDR2 YYREEE (reference sequence). The CDR3: CASSLDPGNYGYTF. CDR3 sequence (DNA): TGTGCCAGCAGCTTGGACCCAGGGAACTATGGCTACACCTTC.

The chain has TRBV18 and TRBJ1-2; 10 bases are a match to TRBD1. V dropped 5 bases and J dropped 7; count of bases not matched to a gene: 7. The CDR3 contains 14 residues. The germline gives CDR1 KGHSH, CDR2 LQKENI. The CDR3 loop is CASSSPDRGGGYTF. CDR3 bases: TGTGCCAGCTCATCCCCGGACAGGGGGGGTGGCTACACCTTC. Supplemented by reference TRBV18 and TRBJ1-2, the full variable domain reads NAGVMQNPRHLVRRRGQEARLRCSPMKGHSHVYWYRQLPEEGLKFMVYLQKENIIDESGMPKERFSAEFPKEGPSILRIQQVVRGDSAAYFCASSSPDRGGGYTFGSGTRLTVV.

The V gene is TRBV9, the J gene TRBJ1-1; TRBD1 matches 7 bases. There are 16 residues in the CDR3. J was trimmed by 2 bases and V by 3 bases; bases with no gene match: 10. CDR1 is SGDLS, CDR2 YYNGEE, per germline. The CDR3, as DNA: TGTGCCAGCAGCGAAAGCCCGGGACAGAAAAACACTGAAGCTTTCTTT. This encodes CASSESPGQKNTEAFF.

The V gene is TRBV28, the J gene TRBJ2-7; D perhaps matches TRBD1 (5 bases). Germline V gene lookup returns CDR1 MDHEN and CDR2 SYDVKM. V shed 8 bases and J shed 6 bases, with 14 bases lying between them. The CDR3 consists of 12 residues. The CDR3 loop reads CASSPSDSEQYF. DNA of the CDR3: TGTGCCAGCTCCCCCTCAGACAGCGAGCAGTACTTC.

The table lists this clone with a count of one. The chain has TRBV7-9 and TRBJ2-1; perhaps TRBD1 as D (7 bases). The CDR3 has 15 amino acids. With 5 bases removed from V and 5 bases from J, the gap between germline ends came to 16 bases. Looked up from germline, CDR1 is SEHNR and CDR2 is FQNEAQ (reference sequence). This chain's CDR3 is CASSQGGRTNNEQFF. In DNA, the CDR3 is TGTGCCAGCAGCCAGGGGGGACGGACCAACAATGAGCAGTTCTTC.

The chain uses TRBV9 and TRBJ2-4; 7 nucleotides match TRBD1. The CDR3 runs to 16 residues. The germline CDR1 and CDR2 sequences are SGDLS and YYNGEE. V dropped 3 bases and J dropped 7; count of bases not matched to a gene: 13. CDR3 sequence: CASSAATGTVKNIQYF. In nucleotides, the CDR3 is TGTGCCAGCAGCGCAGCCACCGGGACAGTGAAGAACATTCAGTACTTC.

V is TRBV5-1 and J is TRBJ1-3, with D perhaps TRBD1 (5 bases). Per the germline V gene, CDR1 is SGHRS and CDR2 is YFSETQ. V was cut by 4 bases and J by 2 bases, with 7 bases left in between. The CDR3 covers 13 residues. The CDR3 reads CASSTGAGNTIYF. The CDR3, as DNA: TGCGCCAGCAGCACAGGAGCTGGAAACACCATATATTTT.

V usage is TRBV7-9 and J usage is TRBJ2-7, with TRBD1 identical over 9 bases. The trim removed 5 bases at V and 5 bases at J, leaving 7 bases unmatched. From germline, CDR1 is SEHNR and CDR2 FQNEAQ (reference sequence). CDR3 size: 14 residues. In nucleotides, the CDR3 is TGTGCCAGCAGCGCCGGGACAGGGCCTGACGAGCAGTACTTC. The encoded protein is CASSAGTGPDEQYF.

As for this clone: Other DNA sequences in this specimen translate into the identical CDR3. The chain links TRBV10-3 to TRBJ1-2; D unresolved. Germline CDR1 and CDR2: ENHRY and SYGVKD. The CDR3 consists of 13 residues. Trimming removed 0 bases from V and 4 bases from J, with 6 bases in between. CDR3 sequence: CAISESGSYGYTF. The CDR3 nucleotides are TGTGCCATCAGTGAGTCGGGCAGCTATGGCTACACCTTC.

The V and J genes are TRBV29-1 and TRBJ2-2; D gene ambiguous. Germline values: CDR1 SQVTM, CDR2 ANQGSEA. V dropped 7 bases and J dropped 4 bases, with 10 bases sitting between them. This CDR3 has 12 amino acids. The CDR3 bases are TGCAGCGCCCACGGTTTCACCGGGGAGCTGTTTTTT. Translated: CSAHGFTGELFF.

The chain uses TRBV18 and TRBJ1-1; possible D gene TRBD1, 5 bases. V was cut by 6 bases and J by 4 bases, with 15 bases left in between. CDR3 length equals 14 residues. Germline assignment: CDR1 KGHSH and CDR2 LQKENI. CDR3 region: CASSSTDGLTEAFF. CDR3 nucleotide sequence: TGTGCCAGCTCTTCGACAGATGGACTCACTGAAGCTTTCTTT.

With regard to this clone: The sample has other DNA sequences that encode this CDR3 too. V usage is TRBV18 and J usage is TRBJ2-7; TRBD1 matches at 7 bases. The germline CDR1 and CDR2 sequences are KGHSH and LQKENI. The CDR3 has 13 residues. V lost 6 bases and J lost 2; bases outside the gene matches: 4. The CDR3: CASSTDRAYEQYF. The CDR3 DNA follows: TGTGCCAGCTCGACCGACAGGGCCTACGAGCAGTACTTC.

The chain employs TRBV7-9 and TRBJ2-3, with D perhaps TRBD2 (5 bases). CDR3 length: 18 residues. V was cut by 1 base and J by 1 base, with 18 bases left in between. The germline gives CDR1 SEHNR, CDR2 FQNEAQ (reference sequence). The CDR3 sequence: CASSLVGWLAERTDTQYF. For the CDR3, the DNA is TGTGCCAGCAGCTTAGTAGGCTGGCTAGCAGAACGCACAGATACGCAGTATTTT.

The chain links TRBV28 to TRBJ2-6; D unclear. Germline assignment: CDR1 MDHEN and CDR2 SYDVKM. Trimming took off 8 bases at V and 0 bases at J, with 11 bases between the two ends. The CDR3 is 15 amino acids. The CDR3 nucleotides are TGTGCCAGCGGCAGGCCCAGCTCTGGGGCCAACGTCCTGACTTTC. Its translation: CASGRPSSGANVLTF.

The rearrangement links TRBV6-5 to TRBJ1-4; no reliable D call. V was pared by 6 bases and J by 0 bases, with 11 bases between. The CDR3 has 15 amino acids. Germline CDR1 reads MNHEY; CDR2 reads SVGAGI. CDR3 sequence reads: CASRPEGATNEKLFF. The CDR3, as DNA: TGTGCCAGCAGACCTGAGGGTGCAACTAATGAAAAACTGTTTTTT.

The rearrangement uses TRBV2 and TRBJ2-7; 8 nucleotides line up with TRBD2. The CDR3 extends over 14 amino acids. Germline-derived CDR1 and CDR2 are SNHLY and FYNNEI. The V and J ends lost 6 bases and 4 bases, in that order; junction bases with no gene match: 8. The CDR3 loop is CASRLGRAVYEQYF. DNA for the CDR3: TGTGCCAGCAGGCTCGGGAGGGCCGTGTACGAGCAGTACTTC.